The 27 T cell receptor beta chains given below trace back to one sample, sequenced in a study of liver allograft versus peripheral blood T cells. Study overall: The authors compared T cell receptor repertoires in transplanted livers with those in the peripheral blood of recipients.

Using its own MiXCR run on the reads, TCRdb lists one record per CDR3 protein. The table includes about 9,200 distinct CDR3 sequences, 25% to 30% detected once. The receptors were gathered from a human patient who had a liver transplant. Some T cells may trace back to the graft donor.

The chain has TRBV12-3 or TRBV12-4 and TRBJ2-2; 7 bases line up with TRBD2. V shed 5 bases and J 6 bases; nucleotides not matched to a gene: 6. The CDR3 length is 14 residues. Here the CDR3 reads CASSGWGGAGELFF. CDR3 in DNA: TGTGCCAGCAGTGGGTGGGGGGGAGCCGGGGAGCTGTTTTTT.

A few counts support this clonotype. The rearrangement links TRBV28 to TRBJ1-5; D is perhaps TRBD1 (5 bases). Germline V CDR1 and CDR2: MDHEN, SYDVKM. This CDR3 contains 13 residues. Trimming removed 5 bases at V and 5 bases at J, with 10 bases between. In DNA form, the CDR3 reads TGTGCCAGCAGTCCTGGGACGGATCAGCCCCAGCATTTT. Translating gives CASSPGTDQPQHF. Combining the CDR3 with reference TRBV28 and TRBJ1-5 gives the whole variable domain DVKVTQSSRYLVKRTGEKVFLECVQDMDHENMFWYRQDPGLGLRLIYFSYDVKMKEKGDIPEGYSVSREKKERFSLILESASTNQTSMYLCASSPGTDQPQHFGDGTRLSIL.

This clonotype is medium-sized. V is TRBV19 and J is TRBJ2-5; D gene uncertain. The germline V gene has CDR1 LNHDA and CDR2 SQIVND (reference sequence). This CDR3 has 14 residues. V lost 7 bases to trimming and J lost 5 bases, with 17 bases between them. As DNA, the CDR3 is TGTGCCAGTAAATGGCCAACTCCCTCCGAGACCCAGTACTTC. Translating it yields CASKWPTPSETQYF.

V gene TRBV20-1 combines with J gene TRBJ2-3; D assignment may be TRBD1 or TRBD2 (5 bases each). Trimming stripped 5 bases from V and 0 bases from J, with 12 bases between. This CDR3 region has 14 residues. Germline V lookup: CDR1 DFQATT, CDR2 SNEGSKA (reference sequence). The CDR3 nucleotides read TGCAGTGCTCTTCAGGGACCTAGCACAGATACGCAGTATTTT. This gives the protein CSALQGPSTDTQYF.

The genes are TRBV12-3 or TRBV12-4 and TRBJ2-5, with 9 nucleotides matching TRBD1. This CDR3 has 14 residues. Unmatched junction bases numbered 7, after V lost 6 bases and J lost 5 bases. This CDR3 is CASSRGQGPETQYF. DNA of the CDR3: TGTGCCAGCAGCCGGGGACAGGGACCCGAGACCCAGTACTTC.

This clonotype occurred many times. V gene TRBV7-3 combines with J gene TRBJ2-1, with D tentatively TRBD1 (5 bases). Trimming pared 5 bases from V and 8 bases from J, leaving 16 bases between. Germline CDR1 is SGHTA and CDR2 is FQGTGA. The CDR3 spans 14 residues. The CDR3 sequence: CASSLDSARDEQFF. CDR3 coding DNA: TGTGCCAGCAGCCTTGACAGTGCCAGGGATGAGCAGTTCTTC.

This clonotype is classed as medium-sized. CDR3 nucleotides: TGTGCCAGCAGCTATGGGACAACCGGCTATGGCTACACCTTC. Translated: CASSYGTTGYGYTF. The chain joins TRBV7-9 to TRBJ1-2; weak D call: TRBD1 (6 bases). Trimming took 4 bases from V and 4 from J, leaving 13 bases between them. This CDR3 region has 14 residues. Germline V gene data show CDR1 as SEHNR and CDR2 as FQNEAQ (reference sequence).

The chain links TRBV20-1 to TRBJ1-2; perhaps TRBD1 as D (5 bases). The germline V and J ends were trimmed by 3 bases and 0 bases, with 11 bases remaining between them. In germline, CDR1 is DFQATT, CDR2 SNEGSKA (reference sequence). This CDR3 spans 14 amino acids. The CDR3 spells CSASRDPTNYGYTF. CDR3 nucleotide sequence: TGCAGTGCTAGCCGGGACCCGACTAACTATGGCTACACCTTC.

Relative to its sample, this clonotype is medium-sized. The chain carries TRBV28 and TRBJ1-4; D gene unclear. V shed 4 bases and J shed 4 bases, with 10 bases lying between them. The CDR3 loop spans 14 amino acids. Germline lookup yields CDR1 MDHEN and CDR2 SYDVKM. The CDR3 sequence: CASSSPGLNEKLFF. In DNA, the CDR3 is TGTGCCAGCAGTTCCCCGGGTCTTAATGAAAAACTGTTTTTT.

By sample fraction, this clonotype is medium-sized. The chain recombines TRBV6-1 with TRBJ2-1; 13 bases are a match to TRBD2. The germline gives CDR1 MNHNS, CDR2 SASEGT. The ends lost 4 bases at V and 5 bases at J; junction bases unmatched: 11. The CDR3 runs 18 residues. The CDR3 DNA is TGTGCCAGCAGTGCCCCGGGACTAGCGGGGTTACGGCACAATGAGCAGTTCTTC. Its protein product is CASSAPGLAGLRHNEQFF.

In this sample, this clonotype turned up once. An end of the junction differs from the germline gene, which may be a read error. This rearrangement joins TRBV11-3 to TRBJ2-6; D is perhaps TRBD1 (5 bases). The CDR3 consists of 15 residues. Looked up from germline, CDR1 is SGHNT and CDR2 is YENEEA. CDR3 sequence reads: CASSLGNSGANVLAF. The CDR3 bases are TGTGCCAGCAGCTTAGGTAACTCTGGGGCCAACGTCCTGGCTTTC.

Within the sample, this clonotype is medium-sized. The chain carries TRBV5-6 and TRBJ1-2; the D gene is possibly TRBD1 (5 bases). Trimming removed 1 base from V and 6 bases from J, with 10 bases in between. CDR3 length: 13 amino acids. Germline CDR1 is SGHDT and CDR2 is YYEEEE. The CDR3 region is CASSLSRQHGYTF. CDR3 DNA sequence: TGTGCCAGCAGCTTGAGCCGACAGCATGGCTACACCTTC.

The V call is TRBV18, the J call TRBJ2-2; the match to TRBD2 covers 11 bases. This CDR3 spans 15 amino acids. V was pared by 8 bases and J by 2 bases, with 4 bases of the junction left unmatched. The germline CDR1 and CDR2 sequences are KGHSH and LQKENI. The CDR3 region has the DNA TGTGCCAGCCGACGACTAGCGGGAAACACCGGGGAGCTGTTTTTT. It encodes CASRRLAGNTGELFF.

The chain uses TRBV3-1 and TRBJ2-7; TRBD1 might be the D (5 bases). Germline CDR1 reads LGHDT; CDR2 reads YNNKEL (reference sequence). This CDR3 is 15 amino acids long. The V end lost 0 bases, the J end lost 7 bases, and 16 bases lay between the germline ends. As DNA, the CDR3 is TGTGCCAGCAGCCAAGAAAGGGGTCCCCCGAGGGAGCAGTACTTC. Its translation: CASSQERGPPREQYF.

This clonotype occurred a few times. The CDR3 protein is CASSPRANANYGYTF. The DNA of the CDR3 is TGTGCCAGTAGCCCCAGGGCGAATGCTAACTATGGCTACACCTTC. The chain is built from TRBV19 and TRBJ1-2, with a tentative D call TRBD1 (5 bases). The CDR3 runs to 15 residues. Germline loops: CDR1 LNHDA, CDR2 SQIVND (reference sequence). V dropped 6 bases and J dropped 0 bases, with 14 bases sitting between them.

This clonotype was recorded at least ten times. A read error may account for a junction end that differs from germline. As DNA, the CDR3 is TGTGCCAGCAGCTTCACACGGAGGAACGCTGAAGCTTTCTTT. This translates into CASSFTRRNAEAFF. The chain uses TRBV13 and TRBJ1-1; D not certain. This CDR3 is 14 amino acids long. Germline loops: CDR1 PRHDT, CDR2 FYEKMQ (reference sequence).

This clonotype is deemed medium-sized (0.01 to 0.1%). This chain links TRBV10-3 with TRBJ2-5; TRBD2 might be the D (7 bases). Deletions cut 6 bases from V and 0 bases from J, with 14 bases between. Germline values: CDR1 ENHRY, CDR2 SYGVKD. The CDR3 is made up of 15 amino acids. CDR3 nucleotide sequence: TGTGCCATCAGGCTGGGGGGGGCGTACCAAGAGACCCAGTACTTC. Protein: CAIRLGGAYQETQYF.

The rearrangement uses TRBV7-9 and TRBJ1-2; 7 nucleotides align to TRBD1. The V segment lost 5 bases and the J segment 4 bases; nucleotides outside the gene matches: 10. The CDR3 totals 15 residues. Germline CDR1 SEHNR, CDR2 FQNEAQ (reference sequence). CDR3 coding DNA: TGTGCCAGCAGCACCACAGGGGTTCCTCTCTATGGCTACACCTTC. This encodes CASSTTGVPLYGYTF.

As regards this clonotype: A single base separates this from a much larger clone, so it may be a read error. The chain joins TRBV30 to TRBJ1-2; D may be TRBD1 (6 bases). The CDR3 runs 11 residues. Trimming took off 4 bases at V and 7 bases at J, with 10 bases between the two ends. Germline CDR1 reads GTSNPN; CDR2 reads SVGIG (reference sequence). The CDR3 region is CAWNQGPGYTF. The DNA for the CDR3 is TGTGCCTGGAACCAGGGGCCTGGCTACACCTTC.

The rearrangement joins TRBV30 to TRBJ2-6; D not resolved. CDR3 length: 17 amino acids. Germline loops: CDR1 GTSNPN, CDR2 SVGIG (reference sequence). V lost 2 bases to trimming and J lost 1 base, with 15 bases between them. The CDR3 loop reads CAWSKARMTSGANVLTF. CDR3 bases: TGTGCCTGGAGTAAGGCAAGGATGACGTCTGGGGCCAACGTCCTGACTTTC.

The chain joins TRBV6-5 to TRBJ2-1; D gene uncertain. Between the trimmed V and J ends, which lost 6 bases and 7 bases, there was a span of 10 bases. The CDR3 is 12 residues long. Germline lookup yields CDR1 MNHEY and CDR2 SVGAGI. The CDR3 reads CASSPGWNEQFF. CDR3 nucleotides: TGTGCCAGCAGCCCTGGATGGAATGAGCAGTTCTTC.

The V call is TRBV7-2, the J call TRBJ1-2; 7 bases match TRBD1. Trimming at V came to 4 bases and at J to 5 bases, leaving 7 bases not matched to a gene. The CDR3 totals 14 residues. Germline-derived CDR1 and CDR2 are SGHTA and FQGNSA. The CDR3 here is CASSSGTAQYGYTF. The CDR3 nucleotides are TGTGCCAGCAGCTCCGGGACAGCCCAGTATGGCTACACCTTC.

This clonotype was recorded a few times. The DNA of the CDR3 is TGCAGTGCTAGAGCAGGCCGATCCGTTGGAGAGACCCAGTACTTC. It codes for CSARAGRSVGETQYF. The chain uses TRBV20-1 and TRBJ2-5; D remains ambiguous. V lost 1 base and J 4 bases, leaving 16 bases between the germline ends. Germline V lookup: CDR1 DFQATT, CDR2 SNEGSKA (reference sequence). The CDR3 spans 15 residues.

The J gene is TRBJ1-2, the V gene TRBV29-1; D not resolved. Germline V lookup: CDR1 SQVTM, CDR2 ANQGSEA. V was shortened by 3 bases and J by 2 bases, with 13 bases between the two germline ends. CDR3 length equals 14 residues. CDR3 loop: CSVERAQPNYGYTF. In DNA, the CDR3 is TGCAGCGTTGAGCGGGCGCAGCCGAACTATGGCTACACCTTC.

This clonotype appeared a single time. This chain links TRBV10-2 with TRBJ1-1; 9 bases agree with TRBD1. The V segment lost 6 bases and the J segment 5 bases; nucleotides outside the gene matches: 13. The germline V gene encodes CDR1 WSHSY and CDR2 SAAADI. The CDR3 runs to 16 residues. The CDR3 sequence is CASSHAGTGQRTEAFF. Here the CDR3 DNA reads TGCGCCAGCAGCCACGCCGGGACAGGGCAGAGAACTGAAGCTTTCTTT.

This clonotype is labeled medium-sized. The chain joins TRBV7-2 to TRBJ1-2, with 8 nucleotides matching TRBD1. V was pared by 4 bases and J by 8 bases, with 18 bases of the junction left unmatched. The germline V gene encodes CDR1 SGHTA and CDR2 FQGNSA. This CDR3 spans 17 amino acids. CDR3 amino acids: CASSSLNGQGESNGYTF. CDR3 coding DNA: TGTGCCAGCAGCTCCCTTAATGGACAGGGAGAATCTAACGGCTACACCTTC.

This clonotype was counted a few times. The gene calls are TRBV11-2 and TRBJ2-5; TRBD1 aligns across 7 bases. CDR1 and CDR2 from the germline V gene are SGHAT and FQNNGV. After removal of 5 bases from V and 3 bases from J, the junction contained 9 bases not matched to a gene. CDR3 length equals 15 residues. The CDR3 reads CASSANFQGEETQYF. The CDR3 DNA follows: TGTGCCAGCAGCGCTAACTTTCAGGGGGAAGAGACCCAGTACTTC. The complete variable domain, with remaining parts taken from reference TRBV11-2 and TRBJ2-5, reads EAGVAQSPRYKIIEKRQSVAFWCNPISGHATLYWYQQILGQGPKLLIQFQNNGVVDDSQLPKDRFSAERLKGVDSTLKIQPAKLEDSAVYLCASSANFQGEETQYFGPGTRLLVL.